This TCR beta chain was documented in a study of blood T cell repertoires in COVID-19. About the research overall: Donors in the United States, Italy and Spain gave samples during acute or convalescent COVID-19. In each case, the material was cDNA or gDNA derived from T cells, B-cell-depleted T cells, or PBMCs.

One Seattle source followed patients from active infection through their disease course. CDR1 MRHNA and CDR2 SNTAGT come from the germline V gene. The CDR3 has 13 residues. V lost 4 bases to trimming and J lost 9 bases; unmatched junction nucleotides: 5. Per the original methods: Using reference gene primer amplification, nucleated cell counts were estimated. TCRdb's copy holds only in-frame clones and misses some; the assay was immunoSEQ multiplex PCR. Clonal size and the V and J genes are those of that table, whereas D and trimming came from the DNA. This sample has 350,000 to 500,000 clones; approximately 90% occur once, and the top ten carry roughly 0.87%.

V usage is TRBV6-4 and J usage is TRBJ2-1; 8 bases align to TRBD2. This TCR came from a man in his late teens or twenties with COVID-19, enrolled during active disease. Sequences were obtained from peripheral blood. CDR3 sequence (DNA): TGTGCCAGCAGTGGGCGGGAGGCCGGTGAGCAGTTCTTC. Translating it yields CASSGREAGEQFF.